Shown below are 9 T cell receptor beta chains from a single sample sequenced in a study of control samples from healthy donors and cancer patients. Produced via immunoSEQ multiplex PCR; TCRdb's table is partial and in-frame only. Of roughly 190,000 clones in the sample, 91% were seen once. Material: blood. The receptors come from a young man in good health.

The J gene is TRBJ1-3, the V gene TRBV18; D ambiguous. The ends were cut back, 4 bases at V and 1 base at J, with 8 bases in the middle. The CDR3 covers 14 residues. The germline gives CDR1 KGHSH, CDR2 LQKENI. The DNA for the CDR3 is TGTGCCAGCTCACTCCGGGGATCTGGAAACACCATATATTTT. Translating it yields CASSLRGSGNTIYF.

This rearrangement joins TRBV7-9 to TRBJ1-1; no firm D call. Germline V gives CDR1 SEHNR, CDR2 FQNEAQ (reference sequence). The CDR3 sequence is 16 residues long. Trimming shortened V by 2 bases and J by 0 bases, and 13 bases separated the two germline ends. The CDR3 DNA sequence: TGTGCCAGCAGCTTATCGACCAGGTTCATGAACACTGAAGCTTTCTTT. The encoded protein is CASSLSTRFMNTEAFF.

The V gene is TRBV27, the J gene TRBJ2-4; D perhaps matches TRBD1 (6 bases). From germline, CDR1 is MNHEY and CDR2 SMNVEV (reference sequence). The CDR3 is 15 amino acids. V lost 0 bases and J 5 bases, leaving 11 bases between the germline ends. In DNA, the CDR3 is TGTGCCAGCAGTTTATCGGGCAGGGGTCAAAACATTCAGTACTTC. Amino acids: CASSLSGRGQNIQYF.

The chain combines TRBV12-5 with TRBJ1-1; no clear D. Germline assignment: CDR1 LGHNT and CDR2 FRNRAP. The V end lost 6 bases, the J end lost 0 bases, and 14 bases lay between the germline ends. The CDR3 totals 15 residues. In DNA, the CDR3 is TGTGCTAGTGGCCGACCTACAGAGCTGAACACTGAAGCTTTCTTT. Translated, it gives CASGRPTELNTEAFF.

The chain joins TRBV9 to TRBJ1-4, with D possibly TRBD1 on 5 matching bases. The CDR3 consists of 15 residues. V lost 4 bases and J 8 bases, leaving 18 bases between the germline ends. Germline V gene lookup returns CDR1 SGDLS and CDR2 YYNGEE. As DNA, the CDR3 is TGTGCCAGCAGCTCTCTCGGAGGGGCGGGGGAAAAACTGTTTTTT. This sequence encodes CASSSLGGAGEKLFF.

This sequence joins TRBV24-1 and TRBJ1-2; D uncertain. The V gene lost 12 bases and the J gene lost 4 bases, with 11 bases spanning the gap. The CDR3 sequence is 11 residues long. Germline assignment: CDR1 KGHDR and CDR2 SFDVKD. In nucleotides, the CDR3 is TGTGCCTCTTCAGATGGCTATGGCTACACCTTC. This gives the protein CASSDGYGYTF.

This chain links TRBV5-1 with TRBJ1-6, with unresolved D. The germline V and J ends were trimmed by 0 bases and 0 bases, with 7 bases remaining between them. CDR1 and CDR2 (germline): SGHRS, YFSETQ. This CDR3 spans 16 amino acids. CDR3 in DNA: TGCGCCAGCAGCTTGGCGGGTGACTCCTATAATTCACCCCTCCACTTT. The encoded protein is CASSLAGDSYNSPLHF.

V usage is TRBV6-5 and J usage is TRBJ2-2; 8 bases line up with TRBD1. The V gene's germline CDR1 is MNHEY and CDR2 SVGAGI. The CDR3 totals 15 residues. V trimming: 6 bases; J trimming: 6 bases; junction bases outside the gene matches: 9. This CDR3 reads CASRRQGMGPGELFF. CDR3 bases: TGTGCCAGCAGGAGACAGGGGATGGGGCCCGGGGAGCTGTTTTTT.

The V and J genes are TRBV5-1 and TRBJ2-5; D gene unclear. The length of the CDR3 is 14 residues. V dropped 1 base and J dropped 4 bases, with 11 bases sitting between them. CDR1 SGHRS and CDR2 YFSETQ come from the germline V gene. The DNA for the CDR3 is TGCGCCAGCAGCTTGTCAGTACCCCGAGAGACCCAGTACTTC. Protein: CASSLSVPRETQYF.